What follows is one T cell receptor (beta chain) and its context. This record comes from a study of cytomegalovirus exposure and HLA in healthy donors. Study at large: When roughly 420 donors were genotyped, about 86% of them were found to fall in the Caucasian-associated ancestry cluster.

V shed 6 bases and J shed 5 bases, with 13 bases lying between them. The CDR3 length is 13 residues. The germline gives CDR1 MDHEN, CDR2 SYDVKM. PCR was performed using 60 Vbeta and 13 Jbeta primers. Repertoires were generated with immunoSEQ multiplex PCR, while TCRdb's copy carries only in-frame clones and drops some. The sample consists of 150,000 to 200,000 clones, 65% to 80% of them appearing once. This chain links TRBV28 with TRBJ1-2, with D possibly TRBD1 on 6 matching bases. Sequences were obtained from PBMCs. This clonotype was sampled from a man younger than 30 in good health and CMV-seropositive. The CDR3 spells CASSREGGYGYTF. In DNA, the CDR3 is TGTGCCAGCAGCCGAGAAGGGGGTTATGGCTACACCTTC.